The subject of this entry is one T cell receptor beta chain. The antigen is not known. The source of the sample is a study of CD8 T cells in Susac syndrome. General study points: The relatively small number of individuals in the TCR sequencing and HLA analysis was acknowledged by the study.

V lost 4 bases and J lost 6, with 19 bases in between. This CDR3 contains 17 residues. Germline values: CDR1 MGHRA, CDR2 YSYEKL. RNA totalling about 0.5 to 1 ug underwent reverse transcription with random hexamers. The immunoSEQ assay covered 54 Vbeta and 13 Jbeta segments for CDR3. TCRdb re-called the immunoSEQ multiplex PCR reads through MiXCR, storing one row per CDR3 protein. This table has 200,000 to 250,000 distinct CDR3 sequences, around 95% appearing once. Peripheral blood CD8+ and CD4+ T cells were profiled by TCR beta sequencing. Through negative isolation, CD4+ and CD8+ T cells were obtained, while TEMRA cells were enriched using FACS.

This clonotype was obtained from a human donor with multiple sclerosis. The chain joins TRBV4-1 to TRBJ1-6; tentatively, D is TRBD1 (6 bases). The sequencing sample was made of CD4+ T cells from PBMCs. The CDR3 loop reads CASSRGRGGAGNSPLHF. The DNA for the CDR3 is TGCGCCAGCAGCCGGGGTAGGGGGGGCGCGGGTAATTCACCCCTCCACTTT.